These T cell receptor beta chains were read from a single sample in a study of CD8 T cells in ankylosing spondylitis. TCRdb redid the calling of the 5' RACE reads with MiXCR, one entry per CDR3 protein. Of a few hundred thousand distinct CDR3 sequences in the sample, about 16% were seen once. The sequencing sample was made of blood, either unsorted or a sorted T cell fraction (not recorded which). These receptors all come from a male donor with ankylosing spondylitis. The CDR3 runs from the conserved cysteine through the conserved F or W. The D gene is left open where the match is weak. Some rows mark clone size as missing; the rest say once, few, many or name a class of expanded clone.

v_call,clone_size,j_call,d_call,cdr3_nt,cdr3_aa
TRBV9,few,TRBJ2-5,TRBD2,TGTGCCAGTAGCGGGGACCAAGAGACCCAGTACTTC,CASSGDQETQYF
TRBV18,few,TRBJ1-5,-,TGTGCCAGCTCACCAGCAGCAGGAGGATATAGCAATCAGCCCCAGCATTTT,CASSPAAGGYSNQPQHF
TRBV20-1,few,TRBJ2-1,TRBD2,TGCAGTGCACGGGGGGAGAGCTCCTACAATGAGCAGTTCTTC,CSARGESSYNEQFF
TRBV12-3/TRBV12-4,many,TRBJ2-7,TRBD1,TGTGCCAGCAGCGACAGGGTTGGGTACGAGCAGTACTTC,CASSDRVGYEQYF
TRBV7-2,few,TRBJ2-7,-,TGTGCCAGCAGCTTTACTAGCCTTACACTTTCCTACGAGCAGTACTTC,CASSFTSLTLSYEQYF
TRBV29-1,-,TRBJ2-5,-,TGCAGCGTTGAAGGAGCTTCAGGGTCCGGGGAGACCCAGTACTTC,CSVEGASGSGETQYF
TRBV2,many,TRBJ2-3,-,TGTGCCAGCAGTGAAGGTGGCACAGATACGCAGTATTTT,CASSEGGTDTQYF
TRBV7-9,-,TRBJ2-7,TRBD1,TGTGCCAGCAGCTTAGGAGAACAGGGGGTGCTCCACGAGCAGTACTTC,CASSLGEQGVLHEQYF
TRBV12-3/TRBV12-4,-,TRBJ2-3,-,TGTGCCAGCAGTTTACTAGCTGGGGCCCCAGATACGCAGTATTTT,CASSLLAGAPDTQYF
TRBV5-1,few,TRBJ2-7,-,TGCGCCAGCAGCCTGAAGAGAGGGACATTCTCCTACGAGCAGTACTTC,CASSLKRGTFSYEQYF
TRBV28,-,TRBJ2-2,TRBD2,TGTGCCAGCAGTTTCTACGCGGGAGAGGTCACCGGGGAGCTGTTTTTT,CASSFYAGEVTGELFF
TRBV11-2,few,TRBJ1-2,-,TGTGCCAGCAGCCCGAATCCTACCTATGGCTACACCTTC,CASSPNPTYGYTF
TRBV12-3/TRBV12-4,few,TRBJ1-1,TRBD1,TGTGCCAGCAACGCACCCGGACAGGTTGAAGCTTTCTTT,CASNAPGQVEAFF
TRBV7-9,-,TRBJ1-2,-,TGTGCCAGCAGCTTAGACTCGACAGCCTTATCCTATGGCTACACCTTC,CASSLDSTALSYGYTF
TRBV16,few,TRBJ1-6,-,TGTGCCAGCAGCCAATCGGCGGTGGGGGGCAATGAGAATTCACCCCTCCACTTT,CASSQSAVGGNENSPLHF
TRBV12-3/TRBV12-4,few,TRBJ2-5,TRBD2,TGTGCCAGCAGTTCTTTTCCCCAAGGACTAGCGGGAGAGGGAGGAGGAGAGACCCAGTACTTC,CASSSFPQGLAGEGGGETQYF
TRBV11-3,-,TRBJ2-3,-,TGTGCCAGCAGCTTTCCCTCTGGCACAGATACGCAGTATTTT,CASSFPSGTDTQYF
TRBV7-9,once,TRBJ2-1,TRBD1,TGTGCCAGCAGCTTGATCGGGACAGGGAACAATGAGCAGTTCTTC,CASSLIGTGNNEQFF
TRBV7-6,-,TRBJ2-5,TRBD2,TGTGCCAGCAGCACGGGACTAGCGGAATGGGAGACCCAGTACTTC,CASSTGLAEWETQYF
TRBV9,few,TRBJ2-7,TRBD1,TGTGCCAGCAGCGTAGGATTAGAGGGGGCAACCTACGAGCAGTACTTC,CASSVGLEGATYEQYF
TRBV11-2,-,TRBJ1-1,TRBD1,TGTGCCAGCAGCTTGACCGGACAGGGGGCGCGAGCTTTCTTT,CASSLTGQGARAFF
TRBV20-1,few,TRBJ2-1,-,TGCAGTGCGGGGTCAGAACTGAATGAGCAGTTCTTC,CSAGSELNEQFF
TRBV6-1,-,TRBJ2-3,-,TGTGCCAGCAGTGAAGCCGGAGAAGGAGATACGCAGTATTTT,CASSEAGEGDTQYF
TRBV3-1,-,TRBJ2-7,TRBD2,TGTGCCAGCAGTCCCGGGACTAGCGTCTACGAGCAGTACTTC,CASSPGTSVYEQYF
TRBV12-3/TRBV12-4,few,TRBJ1-2,-,TGTGCCAGCAGTTTACTTCCGGCCAGGACCTATGGCTACACCTTC,CASSLLPARTYGYTF
TRBV3-1,few,TRBJ1-5,-,TGTGCCAGCAGCCCATCCCTTCCAGGGGCCGCCGAGCCCCAGCATTTT,CASSPSLPGAAEPQHF
TRBV28,few,TRBJ1-6,-,TGTGCCAGCAGCCCAAATCCTTGGGTTGGGGATTCACCCCTCCACTTT,CASSPNPWVGDSPLHF
TRBV6-5,-,TRBJ2-1,-,TGTGCCAGCAGTTACGAGGGATCGGTCTACAATGAGCAGTTCTTC,CASSYEGSVYNEQFF
TRBV20-1,-,TRBJ2-3,TRBD2,TGCAGTGCTAGAGGCGAGGAGCGGGGGCCTTGGGATACGCAGTATTTT,CSARGEERGPWDTQYF
TRBV5-1,many,TRBJ1-2,-,TGCGCCAGCAGCTTGGGGGACGGGTATGGCTACACCTTC,CASSLGDGYGYTF
TRBV29-1,many,TRBJ2-7,-,TGCAGCGTTGTGGTAAGGCGTACCGATTACGAGCAGTACTTC,CSVVVRRTDYEQYF
TRBV30,few,TRBJ2-7,-,TGTGCCTGGAAAGTGAGCTCCTACGAGCAGTACTTC,CAWKVSSYEQYF
TRBV4-2,-,TRBJ2-7,-,TGTGCCAGCAGCCAAGTAGAAGGGTTAAACTCCTACGAGCAGTACTTC,CASSQVEGLNSYEQYF
TRBV5-6,-,TRBJ1-1,TRBD1,TGTGCCAGCAGCTTTACAGGGGGCTTGAACACTGAAGCTTTCTTT,CASSFTGGLNTEAFF
TRBV13,-,TRBJ2-3,TRBD2,TGTGCCAGCAGCCCCCGGACTAGCGGGGATCTCCATCGCACAGATACGCAGTATTTT,CASSPRTSGDLHRTDTQYF
TRBV5-1,-,TRBJ2-5,-,TGCGCCAGCAGCTTGGCGGGGACCATCGAAGAGACCCAGTACTTC,CASSLAGTIEETQYF
TRBV5-1,-,TRBJ2-3,-,TGCGCCAGCAGCGAGGATAGCTTCACAGATACGCAGTATTTT,CASSEDSFTDTQYF